This T cell receptor beta chain was documented in a study of radiotherapy plus CTLA-4 blockade in lung cancer. On the study more broadly: There were objective responses in approximately 20% of patients, and roughly 33% had disease control. Overall study results and limits: Tumor-derived TCR clones expanded in blood after radiotherapy plus ipilimumab.

Method: immunoSEQ multiplex PCR; TCRdb's copy keeps in-frame clones and lacks some. Of roughly 62,000 clones listed, less than 85% are singletons. The trim removed 4 bases at V and 9 bases at J, leaving 16 bases unmatched. CDR1 and CDR2 from the germline V gene are SGDLS and YYNGEE. This CDR3 comprises 15 residues. Regarding this clone: The antigen remains undetermined.

This receptor was taken from a human donor with non-small cell lung cancer who had a complete response to radiotherapy plus ipilimumab. The sequenced sample was peripheral blood, obtained from a patient treated with radiotherapy plus ipilimumab. This sequence joins TRBV9 and TRBJ2-7; 7 nucleotides agree with TRBD2. DNA of the CDR3: TGTGCCAGCAGCCCTTGGGGGGGGGAGGACGGTGCGCAGTACTTC. Protein sequence: CASSPWGGEDGAQYF.